One T cell receptor (beta chain) is described in this entry. Authors' data handling: Nucleated cell counts were estimated from reference gene primer amplification. Sequenced by immunoSEQ multiplex PCR; TCRdb stores in-frame clones only, minus some. V, J and clone size are taken as reported in that table, and D and trimming were inferred from the DNA itself. The top ten clones hold 0.88% of a sample with 150,000 to 200,000 clones, about 86% of them seen once. This CDR3 comprises 14 residues. V was shortened by 7 bases and J by 2 bases, with 14 bases between the two germline ends. Germline V gene sequence: CDR1 SGHTA, CDR2 FQGNSA. These data belong to a study of blood T cell repertoires in COVID-19. Study-level information: T cells, B-cell-depleted T cells, or PBMCs supplied cDNA or gDNA.

The sequenced sample was peripheral blood. The clonotype originates from a woman aged 18 to 35 who had recovered from COVID-19. J is TRBJ1-2 and V is TRBV7-2, with a possible D match to TRBD1 (5 bases). In DNA, the CDR3 is TGTGCCAGCAATACGGGACTTTCGAACTATGGCTACACCTTC. Its protein product is CASNTGLSNYGYTF.